Reported below is one T cell receptor beta chain. Its antigen is unknown. Each CDR3 protein is one row after TCRdb ran MiXCR on the 5' RACE reads. The top ten clones hold roughly an eighth of a sample with about 470,000 distinct CDR3 sequences, more than 20% of them seen once. CDR3 length equals 14 residues. Germline V gene data show CDR1 as LNHDA and CDR2 as SQIVND (reference sequence). V lost 3 bases and J lost 2; bases outside the gene matches: 1. This entry belongs to a study of T-cell memory formation after mild COVID-19. Findings of the study overall: Confirmation was lacking for SARS-CoV-2 specificity of second-wave clones that peaked on day 37. Day 15 to 85 contracting clones showed balanced CD4/CD8; day 15 to 37 expanders favored CD4+. Mostly located in CM and EM were contracting CD4+ clones, with contracting CD8+ clones located in EMRA.

This receptor was taken from an adult woman who had mild COVID-19 (a few samples of this study predate the infection). Cell type and time point are not known. The chain employs TRBV19 and TRBJ2-1; 7 bases agree with TRBD2. Sequencing used PBMCs or a T cell subset sorted from them (not recorded which). The CDR3 loop is CASSMGTTYNEQFF. In DNA, the CDR3 is TGTGCCAGTAGTATGGGGACTACCTACAATGAGCAGTTCTTC.